What follows is one TCR beta chain and its context. This sample includes further DNA sequences coding for the same CDR3. The data were produced by immunoSEQ multiplex PCR, yet TCRdb's version contains in-frame clones alone and is incomplete. Of more than 1.2 million clones in the sample, approximately 98.5% were seen once. Trimming removed 5 bases from V and 0 bases from J, with 6 bases in between. Germline CDR1 SQVTM, CDR2 ANQGSEA. This CDR3 spans 12 amino acids. This record belongs to a study of shared clonotypes between healthy human individuals. The chain has TRBV29-1 and TRBJ2-3; D gene ambiguous. This receptor was identified in a man aged 25 to 40 in good health. The source material was naive CD4+ T cells sorted from blood. Subset of the sample: CD45RA+ positively selected. CDR3 bases: TGCAGCGTTTTGGCTAGCACAGATACGCAGTATTTT. Translated: CSVLASTDTQYF.